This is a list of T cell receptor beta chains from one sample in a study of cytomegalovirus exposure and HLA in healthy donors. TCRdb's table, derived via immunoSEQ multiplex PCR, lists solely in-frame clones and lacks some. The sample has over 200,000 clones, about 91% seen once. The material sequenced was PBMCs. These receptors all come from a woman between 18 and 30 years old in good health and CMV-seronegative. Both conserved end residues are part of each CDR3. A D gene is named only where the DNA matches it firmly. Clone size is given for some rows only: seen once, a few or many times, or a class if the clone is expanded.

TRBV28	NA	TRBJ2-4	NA	TGTGCCAGCAGCCAGGGGGGCTACAAAAACATTCAGTACTTC	CASSQGGYKNIQYF
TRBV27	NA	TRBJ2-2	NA	TGTGCCAGCAGTTCGGACTGGGCGAACACCGGGGAGCTGTTTTTT	CASSSDWANTGELFF
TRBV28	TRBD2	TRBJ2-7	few	TGTGCCAGCGGGACTAGCGGGAGGAGGGAGCAGTACTTC	CASGTSGRREQYF
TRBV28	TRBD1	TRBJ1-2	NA	TGTGCCAGCAGACGACAGGGGCTTTCCTATGGCTACACCTTC	CASRRQGLSYGYTF
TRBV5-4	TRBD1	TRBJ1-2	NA	TGTGCCAGCAGCTCCCCGGGACAGCACATGCCGGGGTATGGCTACACCTTC	CASSSPGQHMPGYGYTF
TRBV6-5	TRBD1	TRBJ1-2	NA	TGTGCCAGCAGTACAGGGGCCGTTTATGGCTACACCTTC	CASSTGAVYGYTF
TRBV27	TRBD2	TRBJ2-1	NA	TGTGCCAGCAGTTCCCTGCGGGAGGGGTACAATGAGCAGTTCTTC	CASSSLREGYNEQFF
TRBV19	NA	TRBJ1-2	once	TGTGCCAGTAGTATGCGGCTGACCGCACGGGATGGCTACACCTTC	CASSMRLTARDGYTF
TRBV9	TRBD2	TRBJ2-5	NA	TGTGCCAGCAGCTCGGGGAGGGCTAGCGGGAGGGGACCCCAAGAGACCCAGTACTTC	CASSSGRASGRGPQETQYF
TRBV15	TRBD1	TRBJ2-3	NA	TGTGCCACCAGCATAGACGGGACAGGTTTTCGCCAGCGCGGCACAGATACGCAGTATTTT	CATSIDGTGFRQRGTDTQYF